This TCR beta chain was observed in a study of neurological immune-mediated disorders. This clonotype occurred many times. By 5'RACE with 10-nucleotide random UMIs, the cDNA was made. MiXCR, applied by TCRdb to the 5' RACE reads, yields one record per CDR3 protein. The table records 80,000 or so distinct CDR3 sequences, approximately 10% of them present only once. Sequencing input: PBMCs. The TCR was taken from a man over 45 in good health.

CDR3 in amino acids: CSAPEQREGQDTQYF. CDR3 sequence (DNA): TGCAGTGCCCCCGAGCAGAGGGAGGGCCAGGATACGCAGTATTTT. The V and J genes are TRBV20-1 and TRBJ2-3, with 7 bases lining up with TRBD2. Germline V gene data show CDR1 as DFQATT and CDR2 as SNEGSKA (reference sequence). The CDR3 is 15 residues long. The V segment lost 6 bases and the J segment 6 bases; nucleotides outside the gene matches: 15.